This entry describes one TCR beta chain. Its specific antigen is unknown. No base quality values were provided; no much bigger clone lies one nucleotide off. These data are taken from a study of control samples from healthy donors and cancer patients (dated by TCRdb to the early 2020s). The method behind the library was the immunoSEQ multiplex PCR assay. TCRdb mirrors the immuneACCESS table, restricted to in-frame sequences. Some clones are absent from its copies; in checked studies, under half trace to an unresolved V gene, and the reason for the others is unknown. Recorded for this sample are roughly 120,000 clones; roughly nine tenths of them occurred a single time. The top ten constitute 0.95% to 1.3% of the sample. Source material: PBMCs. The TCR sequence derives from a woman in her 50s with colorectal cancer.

The CDR3: CASSNQLGEQFF. The DNA sequence is given as TGTGCCAGTAGTAATCAATTAGGGGAGCAGTTCTTC. Recombination joined TRBV19 with TRBJ2-1; the D gene is unclear. From the germline V gene (reference sequence), CDR1 is LNHDA and CDR2 is SQIVND. The trim is 4 bases for V and 10 bases for J, with a gap of 11 bases between the germline ends. Reading from cysteine to phenylalanine, the CDR3 counts 12 amino acids. The kept DNA is CDR3 alone, 36 bases in frame from the first base.